This paragraph covers one T cell receptor beta chain sequence. What it recognizes is unknown. The record originates from a study of cytomegalovirus exposure and HLA in healthy donors. General study findings and limits: The listing of fewer than 200 TCR beta chains classed them as cytomegalovirus-associated. Reported results showed that the classifier diagnosed cytomegalovirus status with high specificity and sensitivity. Through in vitro validation, a few CMV-associated chains were shown to be specific for CMV antigens.

Separate from the approximately 670-subject first cohort, the 120-subject validation cohort was the one that the donors belonged to. Data came from immunoSEQ multiplex PCR; TCRdb stores just in-frame clones and leaves some out. The table records 150,000 to 180,000 clones, just over 85% of them present only once. After removal of 6 bases from V and 10 bases from J, the junction contained 16 bases not matched to a gene. This CDR3 contains 16 residues. CDR1 SGHTA and CDR2 FQGNSA come from the germline V gene. The material sequenced was PBMCs. This chain connects TRBV7-2 to TRBJ2-1, with 9 bases identical to TRBD2. This receptor was identified in a human donor in good health. CDR3 DNA: TGTGCCAGCAGGCCCCAGGGCGGGGGGGCCGTAGGAGAGCAGTTCTTC. Its protein product is CASRPQGGGAVGEQFF. Full variable domain (remainder filled in from reference TRBV7-2 and TRBJ2-1): GAGVSQSPSNKVTEKGKDVELRCDPISGHTALYWYRQSLGQGLEFLIYFQGNSAPDKSGLPSDRFSAERTGGSVSTLTIQRTQQEDSAVYLCASRPQGGGAVGEQFFGPGTRLTVL.